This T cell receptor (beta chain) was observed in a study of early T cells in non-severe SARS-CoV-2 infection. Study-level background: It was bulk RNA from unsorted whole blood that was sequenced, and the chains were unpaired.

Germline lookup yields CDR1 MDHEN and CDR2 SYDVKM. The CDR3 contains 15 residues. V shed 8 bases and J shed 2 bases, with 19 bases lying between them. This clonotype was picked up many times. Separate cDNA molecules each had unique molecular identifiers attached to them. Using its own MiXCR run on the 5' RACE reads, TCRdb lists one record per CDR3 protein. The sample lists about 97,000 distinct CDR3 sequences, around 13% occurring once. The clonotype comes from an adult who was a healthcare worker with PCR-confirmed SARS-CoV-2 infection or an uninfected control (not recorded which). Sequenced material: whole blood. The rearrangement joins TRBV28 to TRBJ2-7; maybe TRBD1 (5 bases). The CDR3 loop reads CASDPGLGRTYEQYF. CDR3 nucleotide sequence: TGTGCCAGCGACCCAGGGCTAGGTAGGACCTACGAGCAGTACTTC. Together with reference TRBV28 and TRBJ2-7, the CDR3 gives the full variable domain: DVKVTQSSRYLVKRTGEKVFLECVQDMDHENMFWYRQDPGLGLRLIYFSYDVKMKEKGDIPEGYSVSREKKERFSLILESASTNQTSMYLCASDPGLGRTYEQYFGPGTRLTVT.